Listed here are 13 T cell receptor beta chains from one sample, sequenced in a study of T-cell memory formation after mild COVID-19. One entry per CDR3 protein results from TCRdb running MiXCR on the 5' RACE reads. The repertoire holds about 610,000 distinct CDR3 sequences, with 15% to 20% as singletons. The source material was PBMCs or a T cell subset sorted from them (not recorded which). These receptors came from an adult woman who had mild COVID-19 (a few samples of this study predate the infection). Cell type and time point are not known.

The rearrangement links TRBV7-6 to TRBJ2-7; D remains ambiguous. With 3 bases removed from V and 0 bases from J, the gap between germline ends came to 9 bases. Germline V gene data show CDR1 as SGHVS and CDR2 as FNYEAQ. This CDR3 region has 14 residues. The CDR3 DNA is TGTGCCAGCAGCTTCACAGCGAGCTCCTACGAGCAGTACTTC. Translated: CASSFTASSYEQYF.

This chain uses TRBV7-8 with TRBJ1-2; D possibly corresponds to TRBD1 (5 bases). The CDR3 has 15 amino acids. The V end was cut by 5 bases, the J end by 0 bases, with 13 bases between. Germline CDR1 and CDR2: SGHVS and FQNEAQ. Written as DNA, the CDR3 is TGTGCCAGCAGCACCCATAGGGGAGCTAACTATGGCTACACCTTC. Amino acid sequence: CASSTHRGANYGYTF.

This clonotype was seen repeatedly, ten times or more. This chain joins TRBV7-9 and TRBJ2-3; D call uncertain. The CDR3 is 14 residues long. Trimming took 3 bases from V and 3 from J, leaving 10 bases between them. CDR1 and CDR2 (germline): SEHNR, FQNEAQ (reference sequence). In DNA, the CDR3 is TGTGCCAGCAGCTTCCGACTGGAAACAGATACGCAGTATTTT. Protein: CASSFRLETDTQYF.

This clonotype was found a few times. The chain combines TRBV6-5 with TRBJ1-1; tentatively, D is TRBD1 (5 bases). The V and J ends lost 5 bases and 0 bases respectively, with 16 bases between them. Germline V gene sequence: CDR1 MNHEY, CDR2 SVGAGI. The CDR3 has 16 residues. CDR3 nucleotides: TGTGCCAGCAGTCAAAACCCTCAGGGATTGAACACTGAAGCTTTCTTT. It translates to CASSQNPQGLNTEAFF.

This clonotype has ten or more counts. The chain links TRBV7-2 to TRBJ1-2; the match to TRBD1 covers 10 bases. V lost 5 bases to trimming and J lost 14 bases; unmatched junction nucleotides: 11. The CDR3 totals 13 residues. Germline V CDR1 and CDR2: SGHTA, FQGNSA. The CDR3 bases are TGTGCCAGCAGCCTCCGGGACAGGGGAATTTGGACCTTC. Translating it yields CASSLRDRGIWTF. Drawing the rest from reference TRBV7-2 and TRBJ1-2, the complete variable domain is GAGVSQSPSNKVTEKGKDVELRCDPISGHTALYWYRQSLGQGLEFLIYFQGNSAPDKSGLPSDRFSAERTGGSVSTLTIQRTQQEDSAVYLCASSLRDRGIWTFGSGTRLTVV.

The sample holds a few counts of this clonotype. The CDR3 loop reads CASSMINSYNEQFF. CDR3 in DNA: TGTGCCAGTAGTATGATTAACTCCTACAATGAGCAGTTCTTC. This chain joins TRBV19 and TRBJ2-1; D unclear. Germline-derived CDR1 and CDR2 are LNHDA and SQIVND (reference sequence). V lost 3 bases to trimming and J lost 0 bases, with 6 bases between them. The CDR3 length is 14 residues.

The chain joins TRBV18 to TRBJ2-1; 7 bases fit TRBD2. Germline assignment: CDR1 KGHSH and CDR2 LQKENI. Trimming cost V 3 bases and J 7 bases; bases outside gene matches: 9. The CDR3 extends over 15 amino acids. The CDR3 spells CASSPAGVGVNEQFF. The DNA of the CDR3 is TGTGCCAGCTCACCGGCGGGAGTCGGCGTGAATGAGCAGTTCTTC.

The chain joins TRBV20-1 to TRBJ1-4; D remains unclear. CDR3 size: 15 residues. From germline, CDR1 is DFQATT and CDR2 SNEGSKA (reference sequence). Trimming took off 0 bases at V and 2 bases at J, with 10 bases between the two ends. The DNA for the CDR3 is TGCAGTGCTAGAGATTATAGGCTCACTAATGAAAAACTGTTTTTT. It codes for CSARDYRLTNEKLFF.

J is TRBJ1-3 and V is TRBV7-9; possibly TRBD1 for D (5 bases). Per the germline V gene, CDR1 is SEHNR and CDR2 is FQNEAQ (reference sequence). The CDR3 runs to 16 residues. Trimming removed 0 bases at V and 1 base at J, with 10 bases between. CDR3 DNA sequence: TGTGCCAGCAGCTTAGCCGTCGGGGGGTCTGGAAACACCATATATTTT. Amino acids: CASSLAVGGSGNTIYF.

The chain combines TRBV6-5 with TRBJ1-4; no firm D call. Germline loops: CDR1 MNHEY, CDR2 SVGAGI. The germline V and J ends were trimmed by 2 bases and 8 bases, with 12 bases remaining between them. This CDR3 spans 14 amino acids. The chain's CDR3 is CASSYGRRGEKLFF. CDR3 DNA sequence: TGTGCCAGCAGTTACGGGAGGAGAGGGGAAAAACTGTTTTTT.

The rearrangement joins TRBV10-3 to TRBJ2-7, with 9 bases lining up with TRBD1. Germline CDR1 and CDR2: ENHRY and SYGVKD. The CDR3 contains 12 residues. V shed 11 bases and J 5 bases; nucleotides not matched to a gene: 7. The CDR3 loop is CASTGTGNEQYF. The CDR3 DNA follows: TGTGCCTCGACCGGGACAGGGAACGAGCAGTACTTC.

Only a few counts were recorded for this clonotype. V is TRBV12-3 or TRBV12-4 and J is TRBJ2-1; D is possibly TRBD1 (6 bases). Trimming stripped 3 bases from V and 4 bases from J, with 13 bases between. CDR3 length equals 15 residues. This chain's CDR3 is CASSFNGDTYNEQFF. CDR3 sequence (DNA): TGTGCCAGCAGTTTTAACGGGGACACATACAATGAGCAGTTCTTC.

This clonotype was seen a few times. The chain recombines TRBV24-1 with TRBJ2-2; D remains unclear. The CDR3 is 11 residues long. CDR1 and CDR2 (germline): KGHDR, SFDVKD. V was clipped by 7 bases and J by 2 bases, with 1 base between them. This CDR3 reads CATSNTGELFF. The CDR3 DNA sequence: TGTGCCACCAGCAACACCGGGGAGCTGTTTTTT.